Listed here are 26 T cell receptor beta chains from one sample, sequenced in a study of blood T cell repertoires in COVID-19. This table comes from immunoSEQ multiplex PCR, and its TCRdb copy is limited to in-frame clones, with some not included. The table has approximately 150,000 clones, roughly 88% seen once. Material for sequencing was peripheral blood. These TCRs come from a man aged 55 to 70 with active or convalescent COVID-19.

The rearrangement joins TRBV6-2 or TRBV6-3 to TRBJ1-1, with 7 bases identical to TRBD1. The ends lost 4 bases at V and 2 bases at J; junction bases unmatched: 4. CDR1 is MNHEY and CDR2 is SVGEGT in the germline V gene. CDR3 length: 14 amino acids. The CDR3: CASSLGGGNTEAFF. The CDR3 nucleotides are TGTGCCAGCAGTTTAGGGGGCGGCAACACTGAAGCTTTCTTT.

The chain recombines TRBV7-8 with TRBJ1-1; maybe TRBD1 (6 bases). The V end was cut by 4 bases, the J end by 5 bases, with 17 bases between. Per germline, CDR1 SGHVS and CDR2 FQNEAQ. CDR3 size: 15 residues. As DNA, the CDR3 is TGTGCCAGCAGCTACCGGCGAGGGGGTGAAACTGAAGCTTTCTTT. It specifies CASSYRRGGETEAFF.

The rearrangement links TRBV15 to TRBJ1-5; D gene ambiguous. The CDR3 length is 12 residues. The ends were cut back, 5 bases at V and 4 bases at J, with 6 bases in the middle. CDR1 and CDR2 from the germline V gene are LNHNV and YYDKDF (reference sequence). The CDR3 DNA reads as TGTGCCACCAGCCTAGATAATCAGCCCCAGCATTTT. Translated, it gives CATSLDNQPQHF.

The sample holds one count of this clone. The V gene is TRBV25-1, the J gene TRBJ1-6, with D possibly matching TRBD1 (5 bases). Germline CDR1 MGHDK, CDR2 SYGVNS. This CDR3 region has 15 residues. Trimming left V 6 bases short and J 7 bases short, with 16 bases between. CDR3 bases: TGTGCCAGCAGCGCAGGAGGGGCGCGGAATTCACCCCTCCACTTT. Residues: CASSAGGARNSPLHF. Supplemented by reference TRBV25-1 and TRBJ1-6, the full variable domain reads EADIYQTPRYLVIGTGKKITLECSQTMGHDKMYWYQQDPGMELHLIHYSYGVNSTEKGDLSSESTVSRIRTEHFPLTLESARPSHTSQYLCASSAGGARNSPLHFGNGTRLTVT.

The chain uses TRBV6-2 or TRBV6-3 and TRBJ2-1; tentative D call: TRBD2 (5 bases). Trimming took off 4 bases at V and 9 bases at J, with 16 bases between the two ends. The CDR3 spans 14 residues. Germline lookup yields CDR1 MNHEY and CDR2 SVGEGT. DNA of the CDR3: TGTGCCAGCAGTTTCGGGGTCGACTTGAGTGAGCAGTTCTTC. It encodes CASSFGVDLSEQFF.

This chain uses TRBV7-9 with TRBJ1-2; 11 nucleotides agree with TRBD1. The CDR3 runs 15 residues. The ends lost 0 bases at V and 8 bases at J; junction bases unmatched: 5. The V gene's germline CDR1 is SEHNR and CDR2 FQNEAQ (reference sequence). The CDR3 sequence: CASSLAGQGAWGYTF. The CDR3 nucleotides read TGTGCCAGCAGCTTAGCAGGACAGGGGGCTTGGGGCTACACCTTC.

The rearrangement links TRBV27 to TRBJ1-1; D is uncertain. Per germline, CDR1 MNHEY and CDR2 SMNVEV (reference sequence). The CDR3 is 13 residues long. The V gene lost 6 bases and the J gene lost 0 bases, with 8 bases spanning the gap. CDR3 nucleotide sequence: TGTGCCAGCAGCCTCGGTTTGAACACTGAAGCTTTCTTT. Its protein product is CASSLGLNTEAFF.

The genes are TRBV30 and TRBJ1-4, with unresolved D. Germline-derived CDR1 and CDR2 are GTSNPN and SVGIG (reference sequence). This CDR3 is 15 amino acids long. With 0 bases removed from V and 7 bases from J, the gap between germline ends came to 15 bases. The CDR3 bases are TGTGCCTGGAGTGTGGGCGGGTTGGGCGGTGAAAAACTGTTTTTT. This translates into CAWSVGGLGGEKLFF.

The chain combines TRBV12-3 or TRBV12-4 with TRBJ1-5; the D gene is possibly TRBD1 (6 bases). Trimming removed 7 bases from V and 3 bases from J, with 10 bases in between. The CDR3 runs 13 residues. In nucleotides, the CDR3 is TGTGCCAGCAAAGGGGGACCCAATCAGCCCCAGCATTTT. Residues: CASKGGPNQPQHF.

CDR3 nucleotides: TGTGCCAGCAGCGCCGACAGGGGGCTCGATGAGCAGTTCTTC. Translated: CASSADRGLDEQFF. The rearrangement joins TRBV28 to TRBJ2-1, with 10 positions matching TRBD1. Germline trimming cut 6 bases from V and 8 bases from J; bases unmatched to any gene: 7. The CDR3 length is 14 residues. Germline V CDR1 and CDR2: MDHEN, SYDVKM.

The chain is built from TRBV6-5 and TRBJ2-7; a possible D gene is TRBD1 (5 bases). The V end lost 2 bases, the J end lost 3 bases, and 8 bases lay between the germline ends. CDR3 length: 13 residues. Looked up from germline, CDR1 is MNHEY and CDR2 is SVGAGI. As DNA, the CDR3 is TGTGCCAGCAGTTACGGGGCGAACTACGAGCAGTACTTC. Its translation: CASSYGANYEQYF.

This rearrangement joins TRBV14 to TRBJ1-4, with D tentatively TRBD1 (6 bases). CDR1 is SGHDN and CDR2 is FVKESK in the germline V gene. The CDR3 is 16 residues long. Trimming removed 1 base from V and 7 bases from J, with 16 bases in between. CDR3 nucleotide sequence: TGTGCCAGCAGCCAAGGCCCAGACAGGCAGTTTGAAAAACTGTTTTTT. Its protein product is CASSQGPDRQFEKLFF.

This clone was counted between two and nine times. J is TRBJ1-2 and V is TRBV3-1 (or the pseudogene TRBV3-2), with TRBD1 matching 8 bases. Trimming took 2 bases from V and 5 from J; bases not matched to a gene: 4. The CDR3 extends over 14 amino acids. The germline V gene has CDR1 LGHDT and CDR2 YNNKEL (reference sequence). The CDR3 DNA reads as TGTGCCAGCAGCCAAATGGACAGGGATTATGGCTACACCTTC. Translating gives CASSQMDRDYGYTF.

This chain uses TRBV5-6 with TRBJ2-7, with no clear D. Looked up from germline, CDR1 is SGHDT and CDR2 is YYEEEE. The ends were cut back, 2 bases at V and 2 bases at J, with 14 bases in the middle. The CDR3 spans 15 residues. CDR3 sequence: CASSLRQVPAYEQYV. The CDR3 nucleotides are TGTGCCAGCAGCTTAAGGCAGGTGCCGGCCTACGAGCAGTACGTC.

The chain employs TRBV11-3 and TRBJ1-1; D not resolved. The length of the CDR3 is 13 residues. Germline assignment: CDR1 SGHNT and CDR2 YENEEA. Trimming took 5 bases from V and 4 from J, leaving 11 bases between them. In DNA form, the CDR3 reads TGTGCCAGCAGCCTCGGCCCGGGCACTGAAGCTTTCTTT. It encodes CASSLGPGTEAFF. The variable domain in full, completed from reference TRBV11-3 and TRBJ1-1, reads EAGVVQSPRYKIIEKKQPVAFWCNPISGHNTLYWYLQNLGQGPELLIRYENEEAVDDSQLPKDRFSAERLKGVDSTLKIQPAELGDSAVYLCASSLGPGTEAFFGQGTRLTVV.

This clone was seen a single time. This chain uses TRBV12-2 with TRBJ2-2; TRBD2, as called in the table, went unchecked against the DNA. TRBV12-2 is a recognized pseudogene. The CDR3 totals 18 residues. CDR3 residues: CASRLAGSPRANTGELFF. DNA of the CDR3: TGTGCAAGTCGCTTAGCCGGTTCACCGAGGGCGAACACCGGGGAGCTGTTTTTT.

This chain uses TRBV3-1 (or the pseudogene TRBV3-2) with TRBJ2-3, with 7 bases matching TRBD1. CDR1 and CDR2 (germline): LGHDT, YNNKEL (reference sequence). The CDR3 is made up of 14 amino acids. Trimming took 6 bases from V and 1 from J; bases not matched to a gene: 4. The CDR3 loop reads CASSRQGGTDTQYF. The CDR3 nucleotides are TGTGCCAGCAGTAGACAGGGTGGCACAGATACGCAGTATTTT.

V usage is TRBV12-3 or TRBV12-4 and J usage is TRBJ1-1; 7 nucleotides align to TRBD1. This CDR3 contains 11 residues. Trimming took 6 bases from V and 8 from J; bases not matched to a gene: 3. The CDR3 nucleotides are TGTGCCAGCAGGACAGGGCCAGAAGCTTTCTTT. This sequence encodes CASRTGPEAFF.

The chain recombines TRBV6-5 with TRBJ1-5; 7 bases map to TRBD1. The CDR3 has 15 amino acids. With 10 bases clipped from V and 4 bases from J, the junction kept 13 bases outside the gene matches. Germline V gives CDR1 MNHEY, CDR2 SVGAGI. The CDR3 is CATRQGAAENQPQHF. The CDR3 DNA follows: TGTGCCACCCGACAGGGAGCGGCCGAAAATCAGCCCCAGCATTTT.

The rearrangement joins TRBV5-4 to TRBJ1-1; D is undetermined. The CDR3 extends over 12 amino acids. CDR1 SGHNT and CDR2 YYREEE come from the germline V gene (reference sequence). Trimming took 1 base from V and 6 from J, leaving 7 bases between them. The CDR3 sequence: CASSLQPAEAFF. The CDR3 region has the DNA TGTGCCAGCAGCTTGCAACCGGCTGAAGCTTTCTTT.

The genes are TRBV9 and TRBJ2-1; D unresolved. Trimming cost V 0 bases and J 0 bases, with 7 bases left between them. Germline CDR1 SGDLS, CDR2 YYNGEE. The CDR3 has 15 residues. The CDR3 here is CASSVGLSSYNEQFF. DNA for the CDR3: TGTGCCAGCAGCGTAGGTCTGAGCTCCTACAATGAGCAGTTCTTC. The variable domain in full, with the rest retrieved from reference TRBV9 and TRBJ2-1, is DSGVTQTPKHLITATGQRVTLRCSPRSGDLSVYWYQQSLDQGLQFLIQYYNGEERAKGNILERFSAQQFPDLHSELNLSSLELGDSALYFCASSVGLSSYNEQFFGPGTRLTVL.

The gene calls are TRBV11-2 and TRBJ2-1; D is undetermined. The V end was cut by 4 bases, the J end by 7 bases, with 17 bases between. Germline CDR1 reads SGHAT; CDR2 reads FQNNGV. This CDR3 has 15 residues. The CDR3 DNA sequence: TGTGCCAGCAGCTCTGAAGATAAGGCGGTGAATGAGCAGTTCTTC. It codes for CASSSEDKAVNEQFF.

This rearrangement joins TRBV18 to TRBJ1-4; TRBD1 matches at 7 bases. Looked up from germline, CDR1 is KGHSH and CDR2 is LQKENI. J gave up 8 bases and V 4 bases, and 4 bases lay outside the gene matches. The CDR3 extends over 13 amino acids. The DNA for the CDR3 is TGTGCCAGCTCACGCCAGGGGGGCGAAAAACTGTTTTTT. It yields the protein CASSRQGGEKLFF.

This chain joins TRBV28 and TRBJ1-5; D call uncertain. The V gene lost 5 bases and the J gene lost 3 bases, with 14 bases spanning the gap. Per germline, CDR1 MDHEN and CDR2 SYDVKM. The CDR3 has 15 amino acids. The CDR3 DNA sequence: TGTGCCAGCAGTGCTACGCGGCACTACAATCAGCCCCAGCATTTT. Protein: CASSATRHYNQPQHF.

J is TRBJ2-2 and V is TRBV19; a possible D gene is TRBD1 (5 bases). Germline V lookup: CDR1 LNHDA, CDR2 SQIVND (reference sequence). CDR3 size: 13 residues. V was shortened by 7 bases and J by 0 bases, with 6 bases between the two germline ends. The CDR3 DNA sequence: TGTGCCAGTAAGGGGACGAACACCGGGGAGCTGTTTTTT. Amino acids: CASKGTNTGELFF.

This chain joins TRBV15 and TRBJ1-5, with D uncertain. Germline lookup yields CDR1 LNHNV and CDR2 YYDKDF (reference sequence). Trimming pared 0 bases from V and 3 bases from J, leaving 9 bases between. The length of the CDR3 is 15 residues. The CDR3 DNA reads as TGTGCCACCAGCAGAGATTTCAGCGACAATCAGCCCCAGCATTTT. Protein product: CATSRDFSDNQPQHF.